This entry describes one TCR beta chain. The V and J ends lost 3 bases and 1 base respectively, with 10 bases between them. Germline V gene data show CDR1 as MDHEN and CDR2 as SYDVKM. This CDR3 region has 14 residues. It was RNA transcripts that yielded the amplified TCR beta CDR3 regions. TCR CDR3 regions were first amplified by RT-PCR with HTBI primers. TCRdb called the multiplex PCR reads again in MiXCR, with one record for every CDR3 protein. The table lists about 500,000 distinct CDR3 sequences, more than 15% of them singletons, with approximately 32% in the top ten. The sample originates from a study of T cells in Graves' hyperthyroidism and ophthalmopathy. Criteria for exclusion of patients were uncontrolled infection, other autoimmune disease, pregnancy or lactation.

The rearrangement joins TRBV28 to TRBJ2-7, with D possibly being TRBD1 (6 bases). This sequence originates from a woman younger than 45 with Graves' ophthalmopathy. The sample consisted of blood. The CDR3 nucleotides are TGTGCCAGCAGTTTCGGTGACAGGTCCTACGAGCAGTACTTC. Translating it yields CASSFGDRSYEQYF.